Reported below is one T cell receptor (beta chain). This entry comes from a study of blood T cell repertoires in COVID-19. Data came from immunoSEQ multiplex PCR; TCRdb stores just in-frame clones and leaves some out. The profile shows about 100,000 clones, approximately 92% of them singletons. The V gene lost 3 bases and the J gene lost 9 bases, with 8 bases spanning the gap. This CDR3 is 12 amino acids long. Germline lookup yields CDR1 KGHDR and CDR2 SFDVKD. The receptor comes from a woman aged 50 to 65 with COVID-19, enrolled during active disease. V gene TRBV24-1 combines with J gene TRBJ1-3; unclear D gene. Sequences were obtained from peripheral blood. CDR3 in amino acids: CATSDKSGTIYF. The CDR3 DNA is TGTGCCACCAGTGATAAATCGGGCACCATATATTTT.